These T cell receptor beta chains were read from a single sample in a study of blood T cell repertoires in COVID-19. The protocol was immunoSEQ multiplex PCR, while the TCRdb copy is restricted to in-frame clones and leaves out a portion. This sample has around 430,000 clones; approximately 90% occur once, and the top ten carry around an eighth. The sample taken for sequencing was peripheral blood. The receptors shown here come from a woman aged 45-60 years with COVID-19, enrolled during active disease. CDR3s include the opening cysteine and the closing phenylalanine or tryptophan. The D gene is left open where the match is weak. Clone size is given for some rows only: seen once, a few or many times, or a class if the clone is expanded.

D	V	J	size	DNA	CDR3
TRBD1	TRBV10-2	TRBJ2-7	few	TGCGCCACCCGACCACAGGGGACCTACGAGCAGTACTTC	CATRPQGTYEQYF
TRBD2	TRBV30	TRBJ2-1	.	TGTGCCTGGAGTTGGGGGACTAGCGGCTACAATGAGCAGTTCTTC	CAWSWGTSGYNEQFF
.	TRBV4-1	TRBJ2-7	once	TGCGCCAGCAGCCAAGAGGACGGAGGGGCCTACGAGCAGTACTTC	CASSQEDGGAYEQYF
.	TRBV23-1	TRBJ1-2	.	TGCGCCAGCAGTCAATCAGATAAGGGGTCCTATGGCTACACCTTC	CASSQSDKGSYGYTF
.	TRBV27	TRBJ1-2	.	TGTGCCAGCAGCCCGGGGGGATTCTATGGCTACACCTTC	CASSPGGFYGYTF
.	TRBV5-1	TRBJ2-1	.	TGCGCCAGCAGCTTCCTTGGGGGCGAGGGTGAGCAGTTCTTC	CASSFLGGEGEQFF
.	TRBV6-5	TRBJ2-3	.	TGTGCCAGCAGCGACTCCCTCTTCGTTCAGTATTTT	CASSDSLFVQYF
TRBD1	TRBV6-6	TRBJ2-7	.	TGTGCCAGCAGTTGGGGACAGGGATCCTACGAGCAGTACTTC	CASSWGQGSYEQYF
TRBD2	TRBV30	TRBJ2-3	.	TGTGCCTGGAGTGTACCGGGGGGTACAGATACGCAGTATTTT	CAWSVPGGTDTQYF
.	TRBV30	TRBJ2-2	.	TGTGCCTGGAGTCCGGGTCGGGTGTCGAACACCGGGGAGCTGTTTTTT	CAWSPGRVSNTGELFF
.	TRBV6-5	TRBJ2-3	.	TGTGCCAGCAGTTACGTGGGGCCGACAGATACGCAGTATTTT	CASSYVGPTDTQYF
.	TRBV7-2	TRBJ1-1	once	TGTGCCAGCAGCCCTTGGGCGCTAAACACTGAAGCTTTCTTT	CASSPWALNTEAFF
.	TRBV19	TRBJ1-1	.	TGTGCCAGCAAAAAGGAACAGTACACTGAAGCTTTCTTT	CASKKEQYTEAFF
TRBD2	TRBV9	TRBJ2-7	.	TGTGCCAGCAGTGAAAAGAGCGGGGGGAAAACCTACGAGCAGTACTTC	CASSEKSGGKTYEQYF
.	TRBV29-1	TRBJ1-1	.	TGCAGCGTTGAAGAATTCACGGGGGCTTTCTTT	CSVEEFTGAFF
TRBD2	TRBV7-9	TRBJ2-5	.	TGTGCCAGCAGCCCATATCCCGGGACTAGCGATGAGACCCAGTACTTC	CASSPYPGTSDETQYF
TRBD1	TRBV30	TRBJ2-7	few	TGTGCCGGAGGACAGGTTTCCTACGAGCAGTACTTC	CAGGQVSYEQYF
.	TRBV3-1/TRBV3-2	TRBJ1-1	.	TGTGCCAGCAGCGGAAGAGGAGGCACTGAAGCTTTCTTT	CASSGRGGTEAFF
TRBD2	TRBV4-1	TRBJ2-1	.	TGCGCCAGCAGCCAAGAGTCCGCGTTTAGCGGGAACAATGAGCAGTTCTTC	CASSQESAFSGNNEQFF
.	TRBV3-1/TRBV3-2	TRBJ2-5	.	TGTGCCAGCACCTTAGGGGTGGGGGGCCAAGAGACCCAGTACTTC	CASTLGVGGQETQYF